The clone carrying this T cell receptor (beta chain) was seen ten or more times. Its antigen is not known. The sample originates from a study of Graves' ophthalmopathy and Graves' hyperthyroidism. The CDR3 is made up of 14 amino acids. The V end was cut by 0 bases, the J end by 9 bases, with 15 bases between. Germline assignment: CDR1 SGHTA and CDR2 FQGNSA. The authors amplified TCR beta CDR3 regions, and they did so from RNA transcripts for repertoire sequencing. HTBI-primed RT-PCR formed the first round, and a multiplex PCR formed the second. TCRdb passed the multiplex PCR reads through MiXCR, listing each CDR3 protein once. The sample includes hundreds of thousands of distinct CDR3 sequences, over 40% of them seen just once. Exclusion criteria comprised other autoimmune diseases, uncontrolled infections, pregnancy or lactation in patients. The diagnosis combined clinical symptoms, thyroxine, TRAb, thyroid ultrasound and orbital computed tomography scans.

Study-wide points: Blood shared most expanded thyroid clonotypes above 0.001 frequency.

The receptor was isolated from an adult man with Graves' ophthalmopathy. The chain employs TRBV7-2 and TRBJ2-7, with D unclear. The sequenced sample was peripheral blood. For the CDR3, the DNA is TGTGCCAGCAGCTTAGCCGGAGTTGGACCGGCGCAGTACTTC. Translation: CASSLAGVGPAQYF.